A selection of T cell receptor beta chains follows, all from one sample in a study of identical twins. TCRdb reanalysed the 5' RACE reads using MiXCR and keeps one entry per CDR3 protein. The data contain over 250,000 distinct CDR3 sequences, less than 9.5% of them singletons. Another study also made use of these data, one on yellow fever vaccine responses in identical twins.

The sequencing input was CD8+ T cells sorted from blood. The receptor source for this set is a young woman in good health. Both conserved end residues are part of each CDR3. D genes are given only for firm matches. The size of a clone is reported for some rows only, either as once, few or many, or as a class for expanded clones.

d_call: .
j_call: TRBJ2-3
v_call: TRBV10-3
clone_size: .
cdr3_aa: CAIRPRGNPTDTQYF
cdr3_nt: TGTGCCATCAGGCCTCGAGGGAACCCCACAGATACGCAGTATTTT

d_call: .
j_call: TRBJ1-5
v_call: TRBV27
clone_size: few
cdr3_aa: CASSPLDGNYQPQHF
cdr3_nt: TGTGCCAGCAGCCCCTTGGACGGCAACTATCAGCCCCAGCATTTT

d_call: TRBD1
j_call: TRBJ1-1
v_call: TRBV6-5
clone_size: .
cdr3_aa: CASSYSQTGTEAFF
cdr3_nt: TGTGCCAGCAGTTACTCTCAGACAGGGACTGAAGCTTTCTTT

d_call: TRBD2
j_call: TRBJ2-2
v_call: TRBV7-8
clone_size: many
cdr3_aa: CASSQLAGGEYTGELFF
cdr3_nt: TGTGCCAGCAGCCAACTAGCGGGAGGGGAGTACACCGGGGAGCTGTTTTTT

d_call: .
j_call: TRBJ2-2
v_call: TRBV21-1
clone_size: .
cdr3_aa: CASSKRGNTGELFF
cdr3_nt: TGTGCCAGCAGCAAAAGGGGGAACACCGGGGAGCTGTTTTTT

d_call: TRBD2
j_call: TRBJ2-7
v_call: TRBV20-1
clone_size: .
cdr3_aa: CSARDLRASGDPYEQYF
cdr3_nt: TGCAGTGCTAGAGATCTGAGGGCTAGCGGGGACCCCTACGAGCAGTACTTC

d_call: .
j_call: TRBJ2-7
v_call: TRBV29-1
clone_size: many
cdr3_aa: CSVEDNTLPYEQYF
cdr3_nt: TGCAGCGTTGAAGATAACACCTTACCCTACGAGCAGTACTTC

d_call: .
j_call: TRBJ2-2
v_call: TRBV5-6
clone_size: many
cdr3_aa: CASSLDRWRGGELFF
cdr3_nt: TGTGCCAGCAGCTTGGATCGGTGGCGTGGCGGGGAGCTGTTTTTT

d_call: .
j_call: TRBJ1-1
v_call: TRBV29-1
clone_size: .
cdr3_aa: CSGCRENTEAFF
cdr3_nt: TGCAGCGGTTGTAGGGAGAACACTGAAGCTTTCTTT

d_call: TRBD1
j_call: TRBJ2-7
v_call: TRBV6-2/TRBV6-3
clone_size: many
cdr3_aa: CASSPGTGQGEQYF
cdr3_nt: TGTGCCAGCAGTCCCGGGACAGGGCAGGGAGAGCAGTACTTC

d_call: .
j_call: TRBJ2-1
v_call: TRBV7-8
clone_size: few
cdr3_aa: CASSSYYGGSYNEQFF
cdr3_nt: TGTGCCAGCAGCTCGTACTACGGGGGTTCCTACAATGAGCAGTTCTTC

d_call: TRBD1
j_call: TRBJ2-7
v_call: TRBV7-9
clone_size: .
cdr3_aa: CASSHTFRDSAYEQYF
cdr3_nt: TGTGCCAGCAGCCACACATTCCGGGACAGCGCCTACGAGCAGTACTTC

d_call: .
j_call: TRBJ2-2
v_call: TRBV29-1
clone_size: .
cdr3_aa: CSVWGGQGNTGELFF
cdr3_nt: TGCAGCGTTTGGGGGGGGCAGGGGAACACCGGGGAGCTGTTTTTT

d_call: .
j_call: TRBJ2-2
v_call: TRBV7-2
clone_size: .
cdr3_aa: CASTPVGNTGELFF
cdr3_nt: TGTGCCAGCACGCCGGTGGGAAACACCGGGGAGCTGTTTTTT

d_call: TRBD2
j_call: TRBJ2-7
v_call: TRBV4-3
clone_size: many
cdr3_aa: CASSQGPGTSGYEQYF
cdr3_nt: TGCGCCAGCAGCCAAGGACCTGGGACTAGCGGCTACGAGCAGTACTTC

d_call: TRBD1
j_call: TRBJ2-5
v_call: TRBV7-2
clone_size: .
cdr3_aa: CASSHPTQGQYQETQYF
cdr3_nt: TGTGCCAGCAGCCACCCGACCCAGGGACAGTACCAAGAGACCCAGTACTTC

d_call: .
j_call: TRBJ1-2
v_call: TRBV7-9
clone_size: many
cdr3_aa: CASSRGPAAGYTF
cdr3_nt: TGTGCCAGCAGCCGCGGCCCCGCAGCAGGCTACACCTTC

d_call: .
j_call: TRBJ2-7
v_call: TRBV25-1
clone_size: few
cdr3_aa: CASSELAVSYEQYF
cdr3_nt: TGTGCCAGCAGTGAATTGGCAGTATCCTACGAGCAGTACTTC

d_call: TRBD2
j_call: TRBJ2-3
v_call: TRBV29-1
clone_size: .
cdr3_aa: CSVETRDYPTDTQYF
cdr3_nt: TGCAGCGTTGAAACCCGGGACTATCCCACAGATACGCAGTATTTT

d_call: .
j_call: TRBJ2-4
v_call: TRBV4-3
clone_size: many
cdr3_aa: CASSQDPGEPNIQYF
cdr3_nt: TGCGCCAGCAGCCAAGACCCAGGGGAACCAAACATTCAGTACTTC

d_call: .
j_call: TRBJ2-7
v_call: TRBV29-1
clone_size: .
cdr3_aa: CSVVKSSYEQYF
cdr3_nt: TGCAGCGTTGTAAAGAGCTCCTACGAGCAGTACTTC

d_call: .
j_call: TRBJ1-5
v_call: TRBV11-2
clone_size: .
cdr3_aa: CASSLEGHSNQPQHF
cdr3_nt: TGTGCCAGCAGCTTAGAAGGACATAGCAATCAGCCCCAGCATTTT

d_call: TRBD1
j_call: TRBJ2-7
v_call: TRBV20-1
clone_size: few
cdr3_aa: CSARGNRGEIEQYF
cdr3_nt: TGCAGTGCTAGAGGGAACAGGGGAGAAATAGAGCAGTACTTC

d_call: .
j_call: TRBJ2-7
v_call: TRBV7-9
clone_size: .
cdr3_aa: CASSLAGGGSSYEQYF
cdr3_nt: TGTGCCAGCAGCTTAGCGGGGGGCGGAAGCTCCTACGAGCAGTACTTC

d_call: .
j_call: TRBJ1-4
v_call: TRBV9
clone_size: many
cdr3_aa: CASSVGTPVAGGEKLFF
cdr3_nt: TGTGCCAGCAGCGTTGGGACCCCTGTGGCCGGAGGTGAAAAACTGTTTTTT

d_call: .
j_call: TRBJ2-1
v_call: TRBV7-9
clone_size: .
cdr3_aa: CASSAPSSSYNEQFF
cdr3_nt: TGTGCCAGCAGCGCACCTTCCAGCTCCTACAATGAGCAGTTCTTC

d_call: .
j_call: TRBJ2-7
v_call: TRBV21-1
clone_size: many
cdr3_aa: CASSKGVPGQRPYEQYF
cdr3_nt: TGTGCCAGCAGCAAAGGAGTCCCGGGACAGAGACCCTACGAGCAGTACTTC

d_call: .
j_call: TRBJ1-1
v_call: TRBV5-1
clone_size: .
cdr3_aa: CASSWSLNTEAFF
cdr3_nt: TGCGCCAGCAGCTGGTCGTTGAACACTGAAGCTTTCTTT

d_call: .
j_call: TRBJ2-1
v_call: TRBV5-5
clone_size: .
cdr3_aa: CASSLGLATGEQFF
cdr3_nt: TGTGCCAGCAGCTTGGGGCTAGCGACCGGTGAGCAGTTCTTC

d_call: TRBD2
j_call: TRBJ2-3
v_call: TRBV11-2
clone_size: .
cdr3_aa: CASSRTGTSGGAGTDTQYF
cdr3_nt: TGTGCCAGCAGCCGGACCGGGACTAGCGGGGGGGCGGGCACAGATACGCAGTATTTT

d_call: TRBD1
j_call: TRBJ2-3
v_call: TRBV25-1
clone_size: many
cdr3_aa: CASSELRGRFTDTQYF
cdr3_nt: TGTGCCAGCAGTGAATTGAGGGGGCGCTTCACAGATACGCAGTATTTT

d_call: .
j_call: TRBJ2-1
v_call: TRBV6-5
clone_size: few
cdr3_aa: CASSYGDGGDNEQFF
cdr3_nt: TGTGCCAGCAGTTACGGGGATGGAGGTGACAATGAGCAGTTCTTC